The 3 T cell receptor beta chains below come from one sample, sequenced in a study of beta chain features in type 1 diabetes. Every bit of the isolated RNA underwent reverse transcription, so sequencing read expressed TCRB transcripts. TCRdb's table, derived via immunoSEQ multiplex PCR, lists solely in-frame clones and lacks some. The sample has hundreds of thousands of clones; about a sixth are singletons. The specimen was naive CD4+ T cells from blood. The receptors come from a woman aged 18-29 years in good health.

V is TRBV19 and J is TRBJ2-1; TRBD1 is a possible D gene (5 bases). The V end was cut by 4 bases, the J end by 5 bases, with 15 bases between. Germline lookup yields CDR1 LNHDA and CDR2 SQIVND (reference sequence). CDR3 length equals 15 residues. The chain's CDR3 is CASSTFVGPNNEQFF. The CDR3 coding sequence is TGTGCCAGTAGTACCTTCGTGGGGCCTAACAATGAGCAGTTCTTC.

This clone showed up just a few times. The sample carries other DNA sequences with the same CDR3. The rearrangement links TRBV7-9 to TRBJ2-5; D remains ambiguous. Germline CDR1 and CDR2: SEHNR and FQNEAQ (reference sequence). Trimming took off 4 bases at V and 2 bases at J, with 17 bases between the two ends. This CDR3 spans 16 amino acids. In DNA form, the CDR3 reads TGTGCCAGCAGCTCCGGGCGTTATGAGGTTCAAGAGACCCAGTACTTC. Its translation: CASSSGRYEVQETQYF. The entire variable domain, with the rest obtained from reference TRBV7-9 and TRBJ2-5, is as follows: DTGVSQNPRHKITKRGQNVTFRCDPISEHNRLYWYRQTLGQGPEFLTYFQNEAQLEKSRLLSDRFSAERPKGSFSTLEIQRTEQGDSAMYLCASSSGRYEVQETQYFGPGTRLLVL.

This rearrangement joins TRBV28 to TRBJ1-2; maybe TRBD1 (6 bases). The CDR3 length is 15 residues. V shed 4 bases and J shed 5 bases, with 17 bases lying between them. CDR1 is MDHEN and CDR2 is SYDVKM in the germline V gene. The CDR3 region has the DNA TGTGCCAGCAGTTCTGCACAGGGTGTTGGGTATGGCTACACCTTC. Encoded protein: CASSSAQGVGYGYTF.